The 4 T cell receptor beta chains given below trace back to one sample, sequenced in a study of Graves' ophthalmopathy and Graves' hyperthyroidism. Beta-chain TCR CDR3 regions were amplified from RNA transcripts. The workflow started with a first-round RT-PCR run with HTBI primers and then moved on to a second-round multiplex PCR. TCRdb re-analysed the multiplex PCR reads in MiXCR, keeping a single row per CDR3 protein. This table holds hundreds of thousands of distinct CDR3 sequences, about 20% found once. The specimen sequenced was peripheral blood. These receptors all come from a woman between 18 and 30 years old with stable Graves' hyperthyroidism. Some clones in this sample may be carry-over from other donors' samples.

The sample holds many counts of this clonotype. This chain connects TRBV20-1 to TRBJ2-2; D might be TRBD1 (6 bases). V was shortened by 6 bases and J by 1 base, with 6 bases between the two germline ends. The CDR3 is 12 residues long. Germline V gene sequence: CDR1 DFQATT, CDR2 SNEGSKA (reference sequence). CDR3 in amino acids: CSARGNTGELFF. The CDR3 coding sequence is TGCAGTGCCAGGGGGAACACCGGGGAGCTGTTTTTT.

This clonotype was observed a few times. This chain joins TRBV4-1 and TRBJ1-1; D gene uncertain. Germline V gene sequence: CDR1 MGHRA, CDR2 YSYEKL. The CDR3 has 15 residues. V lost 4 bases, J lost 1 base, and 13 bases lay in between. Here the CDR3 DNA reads TGCGCCAGCAGCCCAGGCCGGGCCAGGAACACTGAAGCTTTCTTT. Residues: CASSPGRARNTEAFF.

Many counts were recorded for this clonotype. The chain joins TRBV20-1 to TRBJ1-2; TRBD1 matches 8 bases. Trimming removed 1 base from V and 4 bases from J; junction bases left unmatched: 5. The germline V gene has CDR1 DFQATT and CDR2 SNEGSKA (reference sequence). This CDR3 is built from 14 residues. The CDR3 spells CSARGGQDFYGYTF. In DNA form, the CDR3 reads TGCAGTGCTAGAGGGGGACAGGATTTCTATGGCTACACCTTC.

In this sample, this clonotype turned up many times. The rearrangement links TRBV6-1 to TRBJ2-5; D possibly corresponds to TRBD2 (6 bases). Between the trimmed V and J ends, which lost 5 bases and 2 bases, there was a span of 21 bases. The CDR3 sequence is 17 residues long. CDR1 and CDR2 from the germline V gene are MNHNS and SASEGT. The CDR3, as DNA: TGTGCCAGCAGTCCGCCGCCACGCGGGGATACTCAAGAGACCCAGTACTTC. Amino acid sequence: CASSPPPRGDTQETQYF.